This is a list of T cell receptor beta chains from one sample in a study of cytomegalovirus exposure and HLA in healthy donors. Method: immunoSEQ multiplex PCR; TCRdb's copy keeps in-frame clones and lacks some. The sample carries 70,000 to 100,000 clones, approximately 80% recorded once. What was sequenced was PBMCs. Receptors originate from a man aged 18-30 years in good health and CMV-seronegative. The CDR3 runs from the conserved cysteine through the conserved F or W. The order of the fields is J gene, V gene, CDR3 length, CDR3 protein.

j_gene: TRBJ2-1; v_gene: TRBV5-6; len: 12; CDR3aa: CASGASYNEQFF
j_gene: TRBJ1-1; v_gene: TRBV6-5; len: 16; CDR3aa: CASSYSTGAANTEAFF
j_gene: TRBJ1-1; v_gene: TRBV5-4; len: 13; CDR3aa: CASSLGADTEAFF
j_gene: TRBJ2-5; v_gene: TRBV19; len: 16; CDR3aa: CASSQGQGRTRETQYF
j_gene: TRBJ2-3; v_gene: TRBV5-8; len: 16; CDR3aa: CASSLLAASSTDTQYF
j_gene: TRBJ1-3; v_gene: TRBV23-1; len: 16; CDR3aa: CASSLKQGRSGNTIYF
j_gene: TRBJ2-7; v_gene: TRBV6-1; len: 16; CDR3aa: CASSGMGRDRSYEQYF
j_gene: TRBJ2-1; v_gene: TRBV7-9; len: 12; CDR3aa: CASNGLQREQFF
j_gene: TRBJ1-1; v_gene: TRBV19; len: 13; CDR3aa: CASSRGRRPEAFF
j_gene: TRBJ1-2; v_gene: TRBV5-1; len: 15; CDR3aa: CASSLGQGVIYGYTF
j_gene: TRBJ1-1; v_gene: TRBV29-1; len: 10; CDR3aa: CSAGNTEAFF